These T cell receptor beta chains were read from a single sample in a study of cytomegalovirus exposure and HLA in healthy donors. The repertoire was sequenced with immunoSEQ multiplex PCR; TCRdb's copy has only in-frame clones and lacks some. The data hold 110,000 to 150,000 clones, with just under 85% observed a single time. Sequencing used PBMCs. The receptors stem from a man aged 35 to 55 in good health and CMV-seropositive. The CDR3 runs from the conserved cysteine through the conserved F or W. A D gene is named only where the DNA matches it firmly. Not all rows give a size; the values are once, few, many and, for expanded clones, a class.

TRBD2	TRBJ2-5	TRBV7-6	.	CASSLGAGDKETQYF	TGTGCCAGCAGCTTAGGAGCGGGGGACAAGGAGACCCAGTACTTC
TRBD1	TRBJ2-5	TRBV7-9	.	CASSPIGQGSQETQYF	TGTGCCAGCAGCCCGATCGGACAGGGAAGCCAAGAGACCCAGTACTTC
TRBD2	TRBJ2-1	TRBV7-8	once	CASQVAGANEQFF	TGTGCGTCGCAGGTAGCGGGGGCCAATGAGCAGTTCTTC
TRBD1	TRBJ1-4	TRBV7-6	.	CASSPVRDRAATNEKLFF	TGTGCCAGCAGCCCAGTCCGGGACAGGGCTGCAACTAATGAAAAACTGTTTTTT
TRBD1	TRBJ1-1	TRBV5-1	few	CASSLAGGFMNTEAFF	TGCGCCAGCAGTTTGGCAGGGGGCTTCATGAACACTGAAGCTTTCTTT
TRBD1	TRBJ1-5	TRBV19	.	CASNDSGGMSNQPQHF	TGTGCCAGTAATGACTCAGGGGGCATGAGCAATCAGCCCCAGCATTTT
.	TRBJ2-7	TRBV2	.	CASSRQVTAYEQYF	TGTGCCAGCAGTCGACAGGTGACGGCCTACGAGCAGTACTTC
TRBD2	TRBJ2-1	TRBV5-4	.	CASSTKRGGDEQFF	TGTGCCAGCAGCACGAAGCGGGGGGGGGATGAGCAGTTCTTC
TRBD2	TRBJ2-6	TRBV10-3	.	CAISTTSGSFGANVLTF	TGTGCCATCAGTACGACTAGCGGGAGTTTTGGGGCCAACGTCCTGACTTTC
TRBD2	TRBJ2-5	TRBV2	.	CASQLSRSGGETQYF	TGTGCCAGCCAATTAAGCCGTAGCGGGGGAGAGACCCAGTACTTC
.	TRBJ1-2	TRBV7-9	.	CASSLALQTYNYGYTF	TGTGCCAGCAGCTTAGCGCTCCAGACTTACAACTATGGCTACACCTTC
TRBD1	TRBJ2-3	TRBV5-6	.	CASSSPRRGQVTTDTQYF	TGTGCCAGCAGCTCACCCCGTCGGGGACAGGTCACTACAGATACGCAGTATTTT
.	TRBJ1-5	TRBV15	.	CATSRPRTATYSNQPQHF	TGTGCCACCAGCAGACCTCGGACAGCGACTTATAGCAATCAGCCCCAGCATTTT
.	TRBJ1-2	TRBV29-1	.	CSANRDGGTYGYTF	TGCAGCGCCAACCGGGACGGCGGGACCTATGGCTACACCTTC
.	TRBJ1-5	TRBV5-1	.	CASSEEVNQPQHF	TGCGCCAGCTCCGAGGAGGTCAATCAGCCCCAGCATTTT
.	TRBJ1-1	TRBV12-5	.	CASGPTTAASNEAFF	TGTGCTAGTGGTCCAACGACAGCCGCTTCCAATGAAGCTTTCTTT
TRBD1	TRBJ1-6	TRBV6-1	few	CASSASGQGNSPLHF	TGTGCCAGCAGTGCCAGCGGACAGGGGAATTCACCCCTCCACTTT
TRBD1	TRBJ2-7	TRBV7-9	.	CSSSSGQGLYEQYF	TGTTCCAGCAGCTCGGGACAGGGACTTTACGAGCAGTACTTC
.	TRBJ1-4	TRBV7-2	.	CASSRNGEVGEKLFF	TGTGCCAGCAGCCGCAACGGGGAGGTGGGCGAAAAACTGTTTTTT
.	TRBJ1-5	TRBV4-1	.	CASSQGQADQPQHF	TGCGCCAGCAGCCAAGGACAGGCCGATCAGCCCCAGCATTTT
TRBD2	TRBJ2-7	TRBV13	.	CASRTSGGKDEQYF	TGTGCCAGCAGGACTAGCGGGGGGAAAGACGAGCAGTACTTC
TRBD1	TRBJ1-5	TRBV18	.	CASSPGGQGAGQPQHF	TGTGCCAGCTCACCCGGGGGACAGGGGGCTGGTCAGCCCCAGCATTTT
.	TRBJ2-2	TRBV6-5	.	CASSRTVVGPGELFF	TGTGCCAGCAGCCGGACAGTCGTTGGGCCCGGGGAGCTGTTTTTT
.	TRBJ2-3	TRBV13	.	CASSEPFPRGDTQYF	TGTGCCAGCAGCGAACCGTTTCCGCGCGGAGATACGCAGTATTTT
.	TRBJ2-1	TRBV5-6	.	CASSRTPISYNEQFF	TGTGCCAGCAGCAGGACACCTATCTCCTACAATGAGCAGTTCTTC
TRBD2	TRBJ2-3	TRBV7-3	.	CASSAGLAGLVSTDTQYF	TGTGCCAGCAGCGCCGGACTAGCGGGACTCGTCAGCACAGATACGCAGTATTTT
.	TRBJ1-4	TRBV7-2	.	CASSLVRGKGNEKLFF	TGTGCCAGCAGCTTAGTGAGGGGGAAGGGGAATGAAAAACTGTTTTTT
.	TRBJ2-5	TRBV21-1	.	CASSKAGGEQYF	TGTGCCAGCAGCAAAGCTGGCGGAGAGCAGTACTTC
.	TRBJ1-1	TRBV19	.	CASSTRTVTTEAFF	TGTGCCAGTAGTACCAGGACAGTTACCACTGAAGCTTTCTTT
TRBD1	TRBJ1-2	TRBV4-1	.	CASSQAREGRGYGYTF	TGCGCCAGCAGCCAAGCGCGGGAGGGCAGGGGGTATGGCTACACCTTC
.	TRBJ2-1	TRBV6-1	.	CASRGTYNEQFF	TGTGCCAGCCGGGGGACCTACAATGAGCAGTTCTTC
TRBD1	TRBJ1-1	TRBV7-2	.	CASSLQGGYTEAFF	TGTGCCAGCAGCCTACAGGGGGGCTACACTGAAGCTTTCTTT
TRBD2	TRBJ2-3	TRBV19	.	CASSTGLAGAVGTQYF	TGTGCCAGTAGTACCGGACTAGCGGGAGCGGTTGGTACGCAGTATTTT
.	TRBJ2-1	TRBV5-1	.	CASSLANNEQFF	TGCGCCAGCAGCCTGGCTAACAATGAGCAGTTCTTC
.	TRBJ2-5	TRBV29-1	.	CSVDSANQETQYF	TGCAGCGTTGATTCCGCTAACCAAGAGACCCAGTACTTC
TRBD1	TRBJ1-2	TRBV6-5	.	CASSYSRQGGYGYTF	TGTGCCAGCAGTTACTCGAGGCAGGGGGGCTATGGCTACACCTTC
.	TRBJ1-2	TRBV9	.	CASSVAGVNYGYTF	TGTGCCAGCAGCGTAGCGGGGGTGAACTATGGCTACACCTTC
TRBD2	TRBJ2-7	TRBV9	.	CASSVGRLAGDYEQYF	TGTGCCAGCAGCGTAGGTCGGCTAGCGGGGGACTACGAGCAGTACTTC
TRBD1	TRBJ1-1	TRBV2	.	CASSIQGGGQTEAFF	TGTGCCAGCAGTATACAGGGGGGCGGTCAGACTGAAGCTTTCTTT
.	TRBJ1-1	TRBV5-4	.	CASRREARNTEAFF	TGTGCCAGCAGACGTGAGGCCCGGAACACTGAAGCTTTCTTT
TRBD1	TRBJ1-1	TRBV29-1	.	CSVVVRGPLNTEAFF	TGCAGCGTTGTCGTCAGGGGGCCGCTGAACACTGAAGCTTTCTTT
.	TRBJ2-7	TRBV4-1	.	CASSPRGRVYEQYF	TGCGCCAGCAGCCCCCGGGGTAGGGTCTACGAGCAGTACTTC
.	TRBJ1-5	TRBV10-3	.	CAISMNSGNQPQHF	TGTGCCATCAGTATGAATTCAGGGAATCAGCCCCAGCATTTT
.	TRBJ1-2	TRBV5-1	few	CASSLGQGKNYGYTF	TGCGCCAGCAGCTTGGGCCAGGGGAAGAACTATGGCTACACCTTC
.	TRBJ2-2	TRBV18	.	CASSSSTSGELFF	TGTGCCAGCTCATCATCGACTAGCGGGGAGCTGTTTTTT
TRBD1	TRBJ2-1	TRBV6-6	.	CASSFPGGSYNEQFF	TGTGCCAGCAGTTTCCCAGGGGGCTCCTACAATGAGCAGTTCTTC
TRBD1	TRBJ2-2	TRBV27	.	CASSFSWDRDTGELFF	TGTGCCAGCAGTTTTTCATGGGACAGGGACACCGGGGAGCTGTTTTTT
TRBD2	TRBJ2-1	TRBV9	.	CASSLLAGGPNEQFF	TGTGCCAGCAGTCTTCTCGCGGGGGGGCCCAATGAGCAGTTCTTC
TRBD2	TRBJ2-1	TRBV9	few	CASSHPLAGGQDEQFF	TGTGCCAGCAGCCATCCACTAGCGGGAGGGCAAGATGAGCAGTTCTTC
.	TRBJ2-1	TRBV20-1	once	CSADSYNEQFF	TGCAGTGCGGACAGCTACAATGAGCAGTTCTTC
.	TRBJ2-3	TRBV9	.	CASSVAVGLPIGADTDTQYF	TGTGCCAGCAGCGTAGCGGTCGGCTTACCTATAGGAGCGGATACAGATACGCAGTATTTT
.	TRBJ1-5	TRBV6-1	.	CASSDMAQPQHF	TGTGCCAGCAGTGACATGGCTCAGCCCCAGCATTTT